Presented here are 27 T cell receptor beta chains from one specimen sequenced in a study of cytotoxic CD8 clonotypes in ibrutinib-treated CLL. Generated by immunoSEQ multiplex PCR, the TCRdb table keeps only in-frame clones and is missing some. The sample lists 250,000 to 350,000 clones, around 76% occurring once. This specimen consisted of PBMCs, obtained at disease progression, from a patient treated with ibrutinib. These receptors originate from a human donor with chronic lymphocytic leukemia.

This clone was seen more than once but under ten times. The chain combines TRBV19 with TRBJ2-5; TRBD2 agrees at 10 bases. Germline loops: CDR1 LNHDA, CDR2 SQIVND (reference sequence). This CDR3 spans 17 amino acids. V lost 7 bases to trimming and J lost 4 bases; unmatched junction nucleotides: 15. The CDR3 DNA is TGTGCCAGTAATAAGCGGGGGGGCCCCGTCGGAGGAGAGACCCAGTACTTC. Its translation is CASNKRGGPVGGETQYF.

The J gene is TRBJ2-1, the V gene TRBV9; 9 positions agree with TRBD2. After removal of 1 base from V and 9 bases from J, the junction contained 8 bases not matched to a gene. The length of the CDR3 is 15 residues. Germline V lookup: CDR1 SGDLS, CDR2 YYNGEE. The CDR3 DNA reads as TGTGCCAGCAGCGTATTAGCGGGAGCTCGGGGTGAGCAGTTCTTC. Protein sequence: CASSVLAGARGEQFF.

This clone was picked up a small number of times. The junction does not match germline at one end; this may be a read error. The rearrangement links TRBV4-3 to TRBJ2-7; no definite D call. The CDR3 is 11 amino acids. Germline CDR1 reads LGHNA; CDR2 reads YSLEER. The CDR3 DNA reads TGCGCCAGCAGCCAACTATCTAGAGATGTCTTC. This translates into CASSQLSRDVF.

V is TRBV7-9 and J is TRBJ2-2; 7 positions agree with TRBD1. This CDR3 comprises 16 residues. The germline V gene has CDR1 SEHNR and CDR2 FQNEAQ (reference sequence). The V segment lost 2 bases and the J segment 1 base; nucleotides outside the gene matches: 4. The CDR3 coding sequence is TGTGCCAGCAGCTTAAGTTGGGACAGGAACACCGGGGAGCTGTTTTTT. It yields the protein CASSLSWDRNTGELFF.

This chain connects TRBV7-9 to TRBJ2-7; 10 bases line up with TRBD2. Losses at the gene ends were 2 bases for V and 4 bases for J; bases not matched to a gene: 5. This CDR3 contains 15 residues. The germline V gene has CDR1 SEHNR and CDR2 FQNEAQ (reference sequence). CDR3 residues: CASSLSLAGVYEQYF. CDR3 DNA: TGTGCCAGCAGCTTATCTCTAGCGGGAGTATACGAGCAGTACTTC. Based on the CDR3 plus reference TRBV7-9 and TRBJ2-7, the full variable domain is DTGVSQNPRHKITKRGQNVTFRCDPISEHNRLYWYRQTLGQGPEFLTYFQNEAQLEKSRLLSDRFSAERPKGSFSTLEIQRTEQGDSAMYLCASSLSLAGVYEQYFGPGTRLTVT.

This clone was observed a few times. The J gene is TRBJ1-2, the V gene TRBV10-3, with D unclear. Deletions cut 7 bases from V and 8 bases from J, with 11 bases between. Germline values: CDR1 ENHRY, CDR2 SYGVKD. The CDR3 is made up of 11 amino acids. The CDR3 nucleotides read TGTGCCATCATATCCGGGTCGGGCTACACCTTC. This encodes CAIISGSGYTF.

V gene TRBV7-2 combines with J gene TRBJ2-7; tentatively, D is TRBD2 (5 bases). V lost 5 bases to trimming and J lost 10 bases, with 15 bases between them. Germline CDR1 is SGHTA and CDR2 is FQGNSA. CDR3 length equals 12 residues. This chain's CDR3 is CASSLLRTGQYF. CDR3 bases: TGTGCCAGCAGCCTTCTTAGGACGGGACAGTACTTC.

The chain combines TRBV5-1 with TRBJ1-2, with 8 bases aligning to TRBD1. V trimming: 2 bases; J trimming: 10 bases; junction bases outside the gene matches: 7. The germline V gene encodes CDR1 SGHRS and CDR2 YFSETQ. This CDR3 has 13 amino acids. The DNA for the CDR3 is TGCGCCAGCAGCTTAGACCAGACAGGGGACTACACCTTC. Its translation is CASSLDQTGDYTF.

This sequence joins TRBV4-2 and TRBJ2-2; D might be TRBD2 (7 bases). Trimming pared 3 bases from V and 3 bases from J, leaving 11 bases between. This CDR3 comprises 15 residues. Per germline, CDR1 LGHNA and CDR2 YNFKEQ. Written as DNA, the CDR3 is TGTGCCAGCAGCCATGGGAGGGGGGACACCGGGGAGCTGTTTTTT. Translation gives CASSHGRGDTGELFF.

The chain recombines TRBV6-5 with TRBJ2-6; D is possibly TRBD1 (6 bases). The V gene lost 6 bases and the J gene lost 1 base, with 10 bases spanning the gap. The CDR3 runs to 15 residues. The V gene's germline CDR1 is MNHEY and CDR2 SVGAGI. The CDR3 DNA follows: TGTGCCAGCAGCTATACAGGGTCTGGGGCCAACGTCCTGACTTTC. Protein: CASSYTGSGANVLTF.

This clone was recorded once. The chain couples TRBV15 to TRBJ2-7, with unresolved D. V lost 0 bases to trimming and J lost 0 bases, with 12 bases between them. Germline-derived CDR1 and CDR2 are LNHNV and YYDKDF (reference sequence). CDR3 length: 16 amino acids. The CDR3 sequence is CATSREGMDPSYEQYF. CDR3 nucleotides: TGTGCCACCAGCAGAGAAGGAATGGACCCCTCCTACGAGCAGTACTTC.

The chain uses TRBV7-9 and TRBJ2-1; 9 bases are shared with TRBD2. V dropped 1 base and J dropped 4; count of bases not matched to a gene: 5. This CDR3 contains 16 residues. From germline, CDR1 is SEHNR and CDR2 FQNEAQ (reference sequence). CDR3 residues: CASSLVFSGGYNEQFF. CDR3 DNA: TGTGCCAGCAGCTTAGTGTTTAGCGGGGGATACAATGAGCAGTTCTTC.

In this sample, this clone turned up once. The chain combines TRBV2 with TRBJ2-7; 11 bases are a match to TRBD2. V gave up 5 bases and J gave up 4 bases; unmatched junction bases: 4. This CDR3 has 14 residues. Germline loops: CDR1 SNHLY, CDR2 FYNNEI. CDR3 loop: CASSQTSGAYEQYF. The CDR3 DNA reads TGTGCCAGCAGTCAGACTAGCGGGGCTTACGAGCAGTACTTC.

This chain connects TRBV29-1 to TRBJ2-7; 7 bases match TRBD1. CDR3 length: 14 amino acids. The V and J ends lost 6 bases and 0 bases, in that order; junction bases with no gene match: 8. Germline CDR1 SQVTM, CDR2 ANQGSEA. The CDR3 region has the DNA TGCAGCGTCGCGCACTCAGGGGGCTCCTACGAGCAGTACTTC. It specifies CSVAHSGGSYEQYF.

V usage is TRBV28 and J usage is TRBJ1-5; 12 bases agree with TRBD1. J was trimmed by 5 bases and V by 6 bases; bases with no gene match: 11. This CDR3 has 17 amino acids. CDR1 and CDR2 (germline): MDHEN, SYDVKM. The CDR3 region is CASSPGQGARFDQPQHF. The CDR3 DNA is TGTGCCAGCAGCCCGGGACAGGGGGCACGGTTCGATCAGCCCCAGCATTTT.

This chain links TRBV5-1 with TRBJ1-2; TRBD1 matches 9 bases. The V and J ends lost 3 bases and 4 bases, in that order; junction bases with no gene match: 4. Germline lookup yields CDR1 SGHRS and CDR2 YFSETQ. The CDR3 has 14 amino acids. CDR3 nucleotides: TGCGCCAGCAGCTCGGCGGGACAGGGCTATGGCTACACCTTC. Translating it yields CASSSAGQGYGYTF.

The rearrangement uses TRBV27 and TRBJ1-1, with D possibly being TRBD1 (5 bases). The germline V and J ends were trimmed by 7 bases and 6 bases, with 15 bases remaining between them. Germline V CDR1 and CDR2: MNHEY, SMNVEV (reference sequence). CDR3 length: 13 residues. CDR3 sequence reads: CASNSRGGAEAFF. The CDR3 nucleotides read TGTGCCAGCAATTCGAGAGGAGGGGCTGAAGCTTTCTTT.

The chain combines TRBV4-1 with TRBJ2-7; 8 bases fit TRBD1. Trimming took 0 bases from V and 2 from J; bases not matched to a gene: 6. Per the germline V gene, CDR1 is MGHRA and CDR2 is YSYEKL. This CDR3 region has 16 residues. The CDR3 DNA reads TGCGCCAGCAGCCAAGATGGGGCAGGGGGCCCCTACGAGCAGTACTTC. Amino acids: CASSQDGAGGPYEQYF.

V is TRBV5-1 and J is TRBJ2-1; D ambiguous. Trimming pared 0 bases from V and 3 bases from J, leaving 13 bases between. Germline assignment: CDR1 SGHRS and CDR2 YFSETQ. This CDR3 is built from 16 residues. CDR3 protein: CASSLESEAFYNEQFF. The CDR3 coding sequence is TGCGCCAGCAGCTTGGAATCAGAGGCATTCTACAATGAGCAGTTCTTC.

The DNA for the CDR3 is TGTGCCACACCTCGGCGGGAGGCCGTTACAGATACGCAGTATTTT. Protein product: CATPRREAVTDTQYF. The chain is built from TRBV5-3 and TRBJ2-3, with TRBD2 matching over 8 bases. TRBV5-3 is recorded as an ORF, its role being uncertain. V trimming: 9 bases; J trimming: 3 bases; junction bases outside the gene matches: 12. The CDR3 sequence is 15 residues long.

This clone was recorded only once. This sequence joins TRBV7-2 and TRBJ2-1; 7 bases are shared with TRBD2. V trimming: 5 bases; J trimming: 8 bases; junction bases outside the gene matches: 9. Germline CDR1 SGHTA, CDR2 FQGNSA. CDR3 length: 14 residues. The CDR3 bases are TGTGCCAGCAGCCCGCGACTAGCTCCCCATGAGCAGTTCTTC. The encoded protein is CASSPRLAPHEQFF.

The genes are TRBV2 and TRBJ2-7; D remains unclear. This CDR3 has 16 residues. Germline V gene sequence: CDR1 SNHLY, CDR2 FYNNEI. Trimming pared 0 bases from V and 1 base from J, leaving 13 bases between. CDR3 in amino acids: CASSEASWTTSYEQYF. For the CDR3, the DNA is TGTGCCAGCAGTGAAGCTTCGTGGACGACATCCTACGAGCAGTACTTC.

The chain couples TRBV5-8 to TRBJ1-1, with 7 bases aligning to TRBD1. Germline loops: CDR1 SGHTS, CDR2 YDEGEE. The CDR3 contains 14 residues. After removal of 3 bases from V and 2 bases from J, the junction contained 4 bases not matched to a gene. The CDR3 reads CASSYGTVNTEAFF. DNA for the CDR3: TGTGCCAGCAGCTACGGGACAGTAAACACTGAAGCTTTCTTT.

The rearrangement uses TRBV5-1 and TRBJ2-1; 7 bases agree with TRBD1. Germline loops: CDR1 SGHRS, CDR2 YFSETQ. The CDR3 has 13 residues. V lost 1 base and J lost 9; bases outside the gene matches: 4. CDR3 DNA sequence: TGCGCCAGCAGCTTGACAGGGGTGGGTGAGCAGTTCTTC. Amino acids: CASSLTGVGEQFF.

This clone was seen only once. This rearrangement joins TRBV5-5 to TRBJ2-3; 8 bases are shared with TRBD1. Germline CDR1 and CDR2: SGHKS and YYEKEE (reference sequence). V shed 4 bases, J shed 2 bases, and the junction held 3 bases outside the gene matches. The CDR3 length is 14 residues. The CDR3 is CASSRDRNTDTQYF. CDR3 in DNA: TGTGCCAGCAGCCGGGACAGGAACACAGATACGCAGTATTTT.

The chain employs TRBV27 and TRBJ2-2; tentatively, D is TRBD1 (6 bases). CDR3 length equals 15 residues. Per the germline V gene, CDR1 is MNHEY and CDR2 is SMNVEV (reference sequence). V gave up 4 bases and J gave up 7 bases, with 16 bases separating them. CDR3 loop: CASSSSQGKVGELFF. The CDR3 nucleotides are TGTGCCAGCAGTTCCAGCCAGGGGAAAGTCGGGGAGCTGTTTTTT.

The V call is TRBV5-4, the J call TRBJ1-1; D might be TRBD1 (5 bases). V was cut by 0 bases and J by 5 bases, with 17 bases left in between. There are 16 residues in the CDR3. Germline assignment: CDR1 SGHNT and CDR2 YYREEE (reference sequence). CDR3 sequence: CASSLDRDPMGTEAFF. The CDR3 coding sequence is TGTGCCAGCAGCTTGGATAGGGACCCGATGGGGACTGAAGCTTTCTTT.